This T cell receptor (beta chain) was recorded in a study of cytomegalovirus exposure and HLA in healthy donors. Findings and limits, study-wide: Later analysis indicated greater clonal expansion among HLA-associated TCR beta chains than among equally common other chains.

The PCR was carried out with 60 Vbeta primers and 13 Jbeta primers. TCRdb keeps only in-frame clones here, not all; method: immunoSEQ multiplex PCR. There are over 60,000 clones in the sample; approximately 70% occur only once, and 14% lies in the top ten. The germline gives CDR1 SGHRS, CDR2 YFSETQ. This CDR3 has 16 amino acids. V shed 1 base and J 6 bases; nucleotides not matched to a gene: 5. With respect to this clone: Its antigen is as yet unknown.

This TCR derives from a male donor in good health and CMV-seropositive. The sequenced sample was PBMCs. The gene calls are TRBV5-1 and TRBJ2-1, with 12 bases fitting TRBD1. DNA of the CDR3: TGCGCCAGCAGCTTGAGTGGGACAGGGGGCTTCAATGAGCAGTTCTTC. Translation gives CASSLSGTGGFNEQFF.